Below are 26 T cell receptor beta chains sequenced from a single sample in a study of cytomegalovirus exposure and HLA in healthy donors. 60 Vbeta and 13 Jbeta primers were used in PCR. The protocol was immunoSEQ multiplex PCR, while the TCRdb copy is restricted to in-frame clones and leaves out a portion. The top ten clones hold roughly a sixth of a sample with about 100,000 clones, over 65% of them seen once. The sequenced material came from PBMCs. These receptors were collected from a woman between 18 and 30 years old in good health and CMV-seropositive.

The chain is built from TRBV5-6 and TRBJ1-3; 7 bases are shared with TRBD1. After removal of 4 bases from V and 2 bases from J, the junction contained 6 bases not matched to a gene. CDR1 SGHDT and CDR2 YYEEEE come from the germline V gene. The CDR3 runs 15 residues. CDR3 amino acids: CASSKRTGAGNTIYF. The CDR3 nucleotides read TGTGCCAGCAGCAAACGAACAGGGGCTGGAAACACCATATATTTT.

This clone was observed a few times. This sequence joins TRBV7-9 and TRBJ2-3, with 7 bases lining up with TRBD1. CDR3 length: 13 amino acids. V trimming: 9 bases; J trimming: 4 bases; junction bases outside the gene matches: 7. CDR1 SEHNR and CDR2 FQNEAQ come from the germline V gene (reference sequence). CDR3 bases: TGTGCCAGTACGACAGGGTGGTCAGATACGCAGTATTTT. This translates into CASTTGWSDTQYF. Looking up the rest from reference TRBV7-9 and TRBJ2-3 gives the full variable domain: DTGVSQNPRHKITKRGQNVTFRCDPISEHNRLYWYRQTLGQGPEFLTYFQNEAQLEKSRLLSDRFSAERPKGSFSTLEIQRTEQGDSAMYLCASTTGWSDTQYFGPGTRLTVL.

This clone was recorded once. The chain combines TRBV11-2 with TRBJ2-7; 7 bases match TRBD2. Germline-derived CDR1 and CDR2 are SGHAT and FQNNGV. Trimming took 5 bases from V and 2 from J; bases not matched to a gene: 12. This CDR3 is built from 16 residues. The CDR3 nucleotides are TGTGCCAGCAGCCTCGGGCGGGGGAAAGGGACCTACGAGCAGTACTTC. This encodes CASSLGRGKGTYEQYF.

For this clone: Relative to the germline gene, one junction end is altered; a read error may explain this. The chain joins TRBV4-3 to TRBJ2-5; D is perhaps TRBD2 (7 bases). CDR1 is LGHNA, CDR2 YSLEER, per germline. This CDR3 has 15 residues. The CDR3 DNA is TGCGCCAGCAGCCAAGATAGGGGGGGCGCGGAGACCCAGCACTTC. The encoded protein is CASSQDRGGAETQHF.

The genes are TRBV6-5 and TRBJ1-3; D might be TRBD1 (5 bases). CDR3 size: 15 residues. Trimming cost V 6 bases and J 3 bases, with 15 bases left between them. CDR1 and CDR2 from the germline V gene are MNHEY and SVGAGI. Here the CDR3 reads CASRNDRLIGNTIYF. The CDR3, as DNA: TGTGCCAGCAGGAACGACAGACTCATTGGAAACACCATATATTTT.

This sequence joins TRBV18 and TRBJ1-3; 8 nucleotides match TRBD1. Germline loops: CDR1 KGHSH, CDR2 LQKENI. J gave up 0 bases and V 3 bases, and 4 bases lay outside the gene matches. CDR3 size: 16 residues. CDR3 sequence reads: CASSPTGASSGNTIYF. DNA for the CDR3: TGTGCCAGCTCACCGACAGGGGCCTCCTCTGGAAACACCATATATTTT.

The rearrangement uses TRBV18 and TRBJ2-3; D not resolved. V was shortened by 0 bases and J by 2 bases, with 3 bases between the two germline ends. The CDR3 consists of 13 residues. CDR1 KGHSH and CDR2 LQKENI come from the germline V gene. The CDR3 here is CASSPPNTDTQYF. The CDR3, as DNA: TGTGCCAGCTCACCACCCAACACAGATACGCAGTATTTT.

The chain has TRBV4-3 and TRBJ1-4; no definite D call. V was clipped by 0 bases and J by 0 bases, with 17 bases between them. The CDR3 is 19 amino acids. The V gene's germline CDR1 is LGHNA and CDR2 YSLEER. The CDR3, as DNA: TGCGCCAGCAGCCAAGATCTAGGGAGCCTTCAAGCAACTAATGAAAAACTGTTTTTT. Amino acid sequence: CASSQDLGSLQATNEKLFF.

The chain employs TRBV5-1 and TRBJ2-1; perhaps TRBD1 as D (5 bases). This CDR3 comprises 14 residues. Trimming took 5 bases from V and 4 from J, leaving 13 bases between them. The germline gives CDR1 SGHRS, CDR2 YFSETQ. DNA for the CDR3: TGCGCCAGCAGAATAAGGGGCGCTTACAATGAGCAGTTCTTC. Its translation is CASRIRGAYNEQFF.

The chain is built from TRBV4-2 and TRBJ2-3; 11 nucleotides agree with TRBD2. Germline CDR1 LGHNA, CDR2 YNFKEQ. The CDR3 contains 13 residues. Losses at the gene ends were 4 bases for V and 14 bases for J; bases not matched to a gene: 8. CDR3 sequence: CASSPGLAGILYF. For the CDR3, the DNA is TGTGCCAGCAGCCCAGGACTAGCGGGCATCCTGTATTTT.

J is TRBJ2-7 and V is TRBV27; possible D gene TRBD1, 6 bases. The CDR3 has 14 residues. Germline V gene data show CDR1 as MNHEY and CDR2 as SMNVEV (reference sequence). V dropped 4 bases and J dropped 3 bases, with 13 bases sitting between them. In DNA, the CDR3 is TGTGCCAGCAGTTCCCAGGGGAGAAGCTACGAGCAGTACTTC. Protein product: CASSSQGRSYEQYF.

Only a few counts were recorded for this clone. The chain joins TRBV5-1 to TRBJ2-7; D remains ambiguous. The CDR3 contains 12 residues. In germline, CDR1 is SGHRS, CDR2 YFSETQ. Trimming took off 3 bases at V and 6 bases at J, with 10 bases between the two ends. The CDR3 DNA reads as TGCGCCAGCAGCTCCACAGTAGGCGAGCAGTACTTC. Translated: CASSSTVGEQYF.

The chain recombines TRBV20-1 with TRBJ2-1; D is unresolved. The CDR3 is 9 amino acids. Germline-derived CDR1 and CDR2 are DFQATT and SNEGSKA (reference sequence). Here the CDR3 DNA reads TGCAGCTTGAGTGGTGAGCAGTTCTTC. It is translated as CSLSGEQFF.

This clone showed up just a few times. The chain employs TRBV30 and TRBJ2-7; the match to TRBD1 covers 7 bases. The germline CDR1 and CDR2 sequences are GTSNPN and SVGIG (reference sequence). Losses at the gene ends were 5 bases for V and 1 base for J; bases not matched to a gene: 17. The CDR3 has 17 residues. The CDR3 DNA is TGTGCCTGGGTCCCCTTTCCGGGACAGATCCTTTCCTACGAGCAGTACTTC. Amino acids: CAWVPFPGQILSYEQYF.

J is TRBJ2-2 and V is TRBV30, with D maybe TRBD2 (6 bases). The CDR3 has 15 amino acids. Germline lookup yields CDR1 GTSNPN and CDR2 SVGIG (reference sequence). V lost 0 bases and J 3 bases, leaving 11 bases between the germline ends. The CDR3, as DNA: TGTGCCTGGAGTGTACGGGCTAGCGACACCGGGGAGCTGTTTTTT. Residues: CAWSVRASDTGELFF.

The chain joins TRBV19 to TRBJ2-2; perhaps TRBD1 as D (6 bases). Trimming took off 5 bases at V and 7 bases at J, with 17 bases between the two ends. The CDR3 is 15 amino acids. Per the germline V gene, CDR1 is LNHDA and CDR2 is SQIVND (reference sequence). The CDR3 DNA follows: TGTGCCAGTAGTTACCGGACAGATGGTGTCGGGGAGCTGTTTTTT. Its translation: CASSYRTDGVGELFF.

This clone was seen only once. The CDR3 DNA reads as TGTGCCAGCAGCGTAGTTAGCGGGGGGGCCGTAGATACGCAGTATTTT. It encodes CASSVVSGGAVDTQYF. The V and J genes are TRBV9 and TRBJ2-3, with 11 bases matching TRBD2. J lost 5 bases, V lost 0 bases, and 5 bases had no gene match. CDR3 length equals 16 residues. CDR1 is SGDLS, CDR2 YYNGEE, per germline.

The chain links TRBV19 to TRBJ2-1, with D possibly matching TRBD2 (7 bases). V lost 3 bases and J lost 7, with 16 bases in between. CDR1 LNHDA and CDR2 SQIVND come from the germline V gene (reference sequence). The CDR3 extends over 15 amino acids. The CDR3 region is CASSIGGGPVNEQFF. CDR3 sequence (DNA): TGTGCCAGTAGTATTGGGGGGGGGCCGGTTAATGAGCAGTTCTTC.

The rearrangement uses TRBV12-5 and TRBJ1-1, with D possibly matching TRBD1 (6 bases). The length of the CDR3 is 13 residues. V lost 6 bases, J lost 1 base, and 9 bases lay in between. Germline V gene lookup returns CDR1 LGHNT and CDR2 FRNRAP. The CDR3 nucleotides are TGTGCTAGTGGGGCAGGGGAGAACACTGAAGCTTTCTTT. The encoded protein is CASGAGENTEAFF.

The chain carries TRBV7-9 and TRBJ2-5; the match to TRBD1 covers 7 bases. CDR1 is SEHNR, CDR2 FQNEAQ, per germline (reference sequence). The CDR3 sequence is 16 residues long. V dropped 1 base and J dropped 5; count of bases not matched to a gene: 10. CDR3 nucleotides: TGTGCCAGCAGCTTAGAGGGGGCAAGGGTTGGCGAGACCCAGTACTTC. It codes for CASSLEGARVGETQYF.

This clone was found a few times. J is TRBJ2-5 and V is TRBV29-1, with D unclear. Looked up from germline, CDR1 is SQVTM and CDR2 is ANQGSEA. CDR3 length equals 13 residues. With 0 bases removed from V and 3 bases from J, the gap between germline ends came to 8 bases. This CDR3 reads CSVEDPREETQYF. CDR3 in DNA: TGCAGCGTTGAAGATCCCCGAGAAGAGACCCAGTACTTC.

The rearrangement links TRBV28 to TRBJ1-1; TRBD1 matches at 9 bases. The CDR3 has 12 amino acids. CDR1 is MDHEN and CDR2 is SYDVKM in the germline V gene. Trimming removed 6 bases from V and 11 bases from J; junction bases left unmatched: 7. CDR3 residues: CASSSLGQGAFF. The CDR3 DNA follows: TGTGCCAGCAGCTCCTTAGGACAGGGGGCTTTCTTT.

The CDR3 DNA reads as TGTGCCAGCAGAACCCAACAGGGGTACTATGGCTACACCTTC. Translation: CASRTQQGYYGYTF. The V and J genes are TRBV6-5 and TRBJ1-2; TRBD1 matches 7 bases. V shed 6 bases and J 3 bases; nucleotides not matched to a gene: 7. The germline V gene has CDR1 MNHEY and CDR2 SVGAGI. This CDR3 is 14 amino acids long.

The CDR3 DNA reads TGTGCCAGCTCCCTGGGGGGGGCAGGAGGCTACACCTTC. This translates into CASSLGGAGGYTF. V and J are TRBV27 and TRBJ1-2, with D possibly being TRBD1 (6 bases). Per the germline V gene, CDR1 is MNHEY and CDR2 is SMNVEV (reference sequence). The CDR3 extends over 13 amino acids. V was pared by 8 bases and J by 8 bases, with 18 bases between.

This clone was observed a few times. For the CDR3, the DNA is TGCGCCAGCAGCTTGGCCGCGGGAGTGGGTGAGCAGTTCTTC. This translates into CASSLAAGVGEQFF. This chain joins TRBV5-1 and TRBJ2-1; 7 bases fit TRBD2. Per germline, CDR1 SGHRS and CDR2 YFSETQ. V lost 0 bases and J lost 9; bases outside the gene matches: 6. The CDR3 loop spans 14 amino acids.

Only one count was recorded for this clone. The chain employs TRBV28 and TRBJ2-2; a possible D gene is TRBD2 (5 bases). The CDR3 consists of 15 residues. V lost 3 bases and J lost 2, with 10 bases in between. The V gene's germline CDR1 is MDHEN and CDR2 SYDVKM. CDR3 nucleotides: TGTGCCAGCAGTTTCCAGGACTCTAACACCGGGGAGCTGTTTTTT. The encoded protein is CASSFQDSNTGELFF.